The next 24 T cell receptor beta chains were all read from a single sample in a study of blood T cell repertoires in COVID-19. The repertoire was sequenced with immunoSEQ multiplex PCR; TCRdb's copy has only in-frame clones and lacks some. The profile covers around 13,000 clones, with 65% to 90% appearing a single time and about 51% taken by the ten largest. Sequencing used peripheral blood. The receptors derive from an elderly man with acute or convalescent COVID-19.

The chain recombines TRBV10-3 with TRBJ1-5, with a tentative D call TRBD1 (5 bases). Germline CDR1 is ENHRY and CDR2 is SYGVKD. V shed 4 bases and J shed 9 bases, with 13 bases lying between them. The CDR3 consists of 13 residues. The CDR3 nucleotides are TGTGCCATCAGTGCAGGGATGAATTGGCCCCAGCATTTT. Protein product: CAISAGMNWPQHF.

This clone was seen a handful of times. In DNA form, the CDR3 reads TGTGCCAGCAGTTCAGAGACTTTGATGGAGCAGTACTTC. This codes for CASSSETLMEQYF. This sequence joins TRBV27 and TRBJ2-7; D is ambiguous. The CDR3 length is 13 residues. V lost 4 bases and J 7 bases, leaving 14 bases between the germline ends. From germline, CDR1 is MNHEY and CDR2 SMNVEV (reference sequence).

The V and J genes are TRBV30 and TRBJ1-1; D perhaps matches TRBD1 (6 bases). The ends were cut back, 3 bases at V and 3 bases at J, with 17 bases in the middle. Per germline, CDR1 GTSNPN and CDR2 SVGIG (reference sequence). This CDR3 is built from 15 residues. Written as DNA, the CDR3 is TGTGCCTGGAGGGGGCCACAGGGTATCGACACTGAAGCTTTCTTT. This codes for CAWRGPQGIDTEAFF.

V and J are TRBV7-2 and TRBJ1-5, with 7 bases lining up with TRBD1. CDR3 length: 15 residues. The V gene end was trimmed by 2 bases and the J gene end by 3 bases; junction bases not matched to a gene: 4. Per germline, CDR1 SGHTA and CDR2 FQGNSA. The CDR3 loop is CASSLMGQYNQPQHF. As DNA, the CDR3 is TGTGCCAGCAGCTTAATGGGACAGTACAATCAGCCCCAGCATTTT.

The chain uses TRBV24-1 and TRBJ2-1, with a possible D match to TRBD2 (5 bases). Deletions cut 3 bases from V and 5 bases from J, with 13 bases between. The CDR3 runs to 15 residues. Germline V gene data show CDR1 as KGHDR and CDR2 as SFDVKD. The CDR3 DNA reads TGTGCCACCAGTGATCCGCGGGCCTTTAACAATGAGCAGTTCTTC. Residues: CATSDPRAFNNEQFF.

This clone was seen once. The chain employs TRBV19 and TRBJ2-1, with TRBD2 matching 13 bases. The CDR3 loop spans 15 amino acids. Germline lookup yields CDR1 LNHDA and CDR2 SQIVND (reference sequence). V shed 3 bases, J shed 7 bases, and the junction held 3 bases outside the gene matches. The CDR3 coding sequence is TGTGCCAGTAGTATCGGGACTAGCGGGAATAATGAGCAGTTCTTC. Protein: CASSIGTSGNNEQFF. The full variable domain, in which reference TRBV19 and TRBJ2-1 provide the parts outside the CDR3, is DGGITQSPKYLFRKEGQNVTLSCEQNLNHDAMYWYRQDPGQGLRLIYYSQIVNDFQKGDIAEGYSVSREKKESFPLTVTSAQKNPTAFYLCASSIGTSGNNEQFFGPGTRLTVL.

V and J are TRBV7-9 and TRBJ2-7; maybe TRBD1 (6 bases). The V end was cut by 3 bases, the J end by 7 bases, with 7 bases between. Germline CDR1 reads SEHNR; CDR2 reads FQNEAQ (reference sequence). The CDR3 has 11 residues. CDR3 nucleotide sequence: TGTGCCAGCAGCTTCCAGGGGGAGCAGTACTTC. Translating gives CASSFQGEQYF.

This clone has a handful of counts. The chain employs TRBV10-2 and TRBJ2-7, with a tentative D call TRBD1 (5 bases). Germline CDR1 reads WSHSY; CDR2 reads SAAADI. The CDR3 contains 13 residues. V was clipped by 7 bases and J by 6 bases, with 16 bases between them. CDR3 protein: CASNGQGLGEQYF. The CDR3 DNA reads as TGCGCCAGCAACGGGCAGGGCCTGGGCGAGCAGTACTTC.

This chain joins TRBV6-5 and TRBJ2-1; D remains unclear. Germline CDR1 MNHEY, CDR2 SVGAGI. V was clipped by 6 bases and J by 12 bases, with 12 bases between them. This CDR3 contains 11 residues. CDR3 DNA: TGTGCCAGCAGCTTTAGTAGAGGGCAGTTCTTC. The encoded protein is CASSFSRGQFF.

The table lists this clone with a few counts. The chain has TRBV18 and TRBJ1-6; tentatively, D is TRBD1 (6 bases). The V gene's germline CDR1 is KGHSH and CDR2 LQKENI. This CDR3 region has 16 residues. V lost 0 bases to trimming and J lost 10 bases, with 16 bases between them. The CDR3 sequence: CASSPPDSPRGSPLHF. CDR3 sequence (DNA): TGTGCCAGCTCACCACCGGACAGTCCGAGGGGGTCACCCCTCCACTTT. Together with reference TRBV18 and TRBJ1-6, the CDR3 gives the full variable domain: NAGVMQNPRHLVRRRGQEARLRCSPMKGHSHVYWYRQLPEEGLKFMVYLQKENIIDESGMPKERFSAEFPKEGPSILRIQQVVRGDSAAYFCASSPPDSPRGSPLHFGNGTRLTVT.

V is TRBV6-2 or TRBV6-3 and J is TRBJ1-2; D is perhaps TRBD1 (6 bases). CDR1 is MNHEY and CDR2 is SVGEGT in the germline V gene. The CDR3 has 16 residues. V was pared by 4 bases and J by 2 bases, with 17 bases between. The CDR3 sequence: CASSSGTTPRNYGYTF. CDR3 nucleotide sequence: TGTGCCAGCAGTTCCGGGACAACCCCGAGGAACTATGGCTACACCTTC.

This chain uses TRBV7-2 with TRBJ2-7, with D perhaps TRBD2 (7 bases). From germline, CDR1 is SGHTA and CDR2 FQGNSA. This CDR3 contains 14 residues. V dropped 9 bases and J dropped 0 bases, with 15 bases sitting between them. The CDR3 loop is CASSRGGSSYEQYF. Here the CDR3 DNA reads TGTGCCAGTAGTAGGGGGGGAAGCTCCTACGAGCAGTACTTC.

This clone appeared once. This sequence joins TRBV2 and TRBJ2-7; 9 positions agree with TRBD2. The CDR3 totals 14 residues. CDR1 SNHLY and CDR2 FYNNEI come from the germline V gene. V gave up 7 bases and J gave up 0 bases; unmatched junction bases: 4. The CDR3 DNA sequence: TGTGCCAGCAAAAAGGGACTAGCCTCCTACGAGCAGTACTTC. Amino acid sequence: CASKKGLASYEQYF.

This rearrangement joins TRBV18 to TRBJ2-7, with D possibly being TRBD2 (6 bases). CDR1 and CDR2 (germline): KGHSH, LQKENI. The CDR3 is made up of 14 amino acids. Trimming removed 3 bases at V and 1 base at J, with 10 bases between. The CDR3 region has the DNA TGTGCCAGCTCACCCGGGACTTCTTCCTACGAGCAGTACTTC. As protein: CASSPGTSSYEQYF. Based on the CDR3 plus reference TRBV18 and TRBJ2-7, the full variable domain is NAGVMQNPRHLVRRRGQEARLRCSPMKGHSHVYWYRQLPEEGLKFMVYLQKENIIDESGMPKERFSAEFPKEGPSILRIQQVVRGDSAAYFCASSPGTSSYEQYFGPGTRLTVT.

A single count supports this clone. This chain joins TRBV10-1 and TRBJ2-5, with D possibly being TRBD2 (6 bases). Trimming stripped 0 bases from V and 0 bases from J, with 14 bases between. CDR1 is WNHNN and CDR2 is SYGVQD in the germline V gene (reference sequence). This CDR3 is 17 amino acids long. CDR3 loop: CASSESRVAANQETQYF. The CDR3 DNA reads as TGCGCCAGCAGTGAGTCGAGGGTAGCGGCGAACCAAGAGACCCAGTACTTC.

A few counts support this clone. The chain has TRBV7-2 and TRBJ1-6; 7 bases map to TRBD1. The germline V gene has CDR1 SGHTA and CDR2 FQGNSA. With V trimmed by 1 base and J by 9 bases, 9 bases remained unmatched. The CDR3 sequence is 16 residues long. The chain's CDR3 is CASSLVGRGFGSPLHF. In DNA, the CDR3 is TGTGCCAGCAGCTTAGTCGGCAGGGGGTTTGGTTCACCCCTCCACTTT. The variable domain in full, completed from reference TRBV7-2 and TRBJ1-6, reads GAGVSQSPSNKVTEKGKDVELRCDPISGHTALYWYRQSLGQGLEFLIYFQGNSAPDKSGLPSDRFSAERTGGSVSTLTIQRTQQEDSAVYLCASSLVGRGFGSPLHFGNGTRLTVT.

V is TRBV5-8 and J is TRBJ2-1, with D maybe TRBD2 (6 bases). V shed 4 bases and J shed 7 bases, with 18 bases lying between them. Looked up from germline, CDR1 is SGHTS and CDR2 is YDEGEE. This CDR3 has 15 residues. CDR3 sequence (DNA): TGTGCCAGCAGCATCGGGACTCTTGAGGCTAATGAGCAGTTCTTC. This sequence encodes CASSIGTLEANEQFF.

Comment on this clone: Other nucleotide sequences in the sample specify the same CDR3. The V gene is TRBV18, the J gene TRBJ2-5; the match to TRBD1 covers 7 bases. Germline V lookup: CDR1 KGHSH, CDR2 LQKENI. After removal of 6 bases from V and 2 bases from J, the junction contained 3 bases not matched to a gene. This CDR3 spans 13 amino acids. The CDR3 protein is CASSPGQQETQYF. The DNA for the CDR3 is TGTGCCAGCTCTCCGGGACAGCAAGAGACCCAGTACTTC.

The V gene is TRBV4-1, the J gene TRBJ1-5; 8 bases line up with TRBD1. This CDR3 has 15 residues. Trimming cost V 3 bases and J 3 bases; bases outside gene matches: 4. Germline V gives CDR1 MGHRA, CDR2 YSYEKL. This CDR3 reads CASSQMDRVNQPQHF. The DNA of the CDR3 is TGCGCCAGCAGCCAGATGGACAGGGTCAATCAGCCCCAGCATTTT.

V gene TRBV29-1 combines with J gene TRBJ1-1; 10 positions match TRBD1. J gave up 1 base and V 7 bases, and 3 bases lay outside the gene matches. Germline V CDR1 and CDR2: SQVTM, ANQGSEA. The length of the CDR3 is 13 residues. CDR3: CSAWDRGNTEAFF. CDR3 DNA sequence: TGCAGCGCCTGGGACAGGGGGAACACTGAAGCTTTCTTT. The full variable domain, completed using reference TRBV29-1 and TRBJ1-1, is SAVISQKPSRDICQRGTSLTIQCQVDSQVTMMFWYRQQPGQSLTLIATANQGSEATYESGFVIDKFPISRPNLTFSTLTVSNMSPEDSSIYLCSAWDRGNTEAFFGQGTRLTVV.

This clone occurred a few times. The V gene is TRBV7-3, the J gene TRBJ1-1; possible D gene TRBD1, 5 bases. This CDR3 is built from 15 residues. CDR1 is SGHTA and CDR2 is FQGTGA in the germline V gene. Trimming took 5 bases from V and 4 from J, leaving 17 bases between them. The CDR3 DNA reads TGTGCCAGCAGCCCGGATGGTGTAAGGGGCACTGAAGCTTTCTTT. Encoded protein: CASSPDGVRGTEAFF.

The chain is built from TRBV28 and TRBJ2-2; 9 bases match TRBD2. J lost 4 bases, V lost 2 bases, and 11 bases had no gene match. Germline CDR1 MDHEN, CDR2 SYDVKM. The length of the CDR3 is 18 residues. The CDR3 DNA sequence: TGTGCCAGCAGTTTACCCGGACTAGCGCGAACTCGCACCGGGGAGCTGTTTTTT. Translating gives CASSLPGLARTRTGELFF.

The chain employs TRBV3-1 (or the pseudogene TRBV3-2) and TRBJ1-6; D is undetermined. V gave up 4 bases and J gave up 10 bases, with 11 bases separating them. The CDR3 runs to 13 residues. Per germline, CDR1 LGHDT and CDR2 YNNKEL (reference sequence). The CDR3 is CASSLREGSPLHF. In DNA form, the CDR3 reads TGTGCCAGCAGCCTAAGGGAGGGCTCACCCCTCCACTTT.

V usage is TRBV7-2 and J usage is TRBJ2-5, with 8 bases that match TRBD1. Germline-derived CDR1 and CDR2 are SGHTA and FQGNSA. The CDR3 consists of 16 residues. J was trimmed by 4 bases and V by 5 bases; bases with no gene match: 12. CDR3: CASSPRGRQGGETQYF. In DNA, the CDR3 is TGTGCCAGCAGCCCCAGGGGGCGCCAGGGGGGAGAGACCCAGTACTTC.